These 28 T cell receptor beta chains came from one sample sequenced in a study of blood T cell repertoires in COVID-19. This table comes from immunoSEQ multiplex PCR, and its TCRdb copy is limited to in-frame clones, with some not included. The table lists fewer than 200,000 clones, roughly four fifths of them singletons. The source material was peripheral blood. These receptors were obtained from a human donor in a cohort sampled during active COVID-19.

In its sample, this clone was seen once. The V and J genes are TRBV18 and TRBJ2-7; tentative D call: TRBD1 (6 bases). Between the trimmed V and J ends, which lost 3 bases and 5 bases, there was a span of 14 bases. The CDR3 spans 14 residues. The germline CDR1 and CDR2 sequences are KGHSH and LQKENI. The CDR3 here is CASSPAGGIDEQYF. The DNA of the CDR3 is TGTGCCAGCTCACCCGCTGGGGGCATAGACGAGCAGTACTTC.

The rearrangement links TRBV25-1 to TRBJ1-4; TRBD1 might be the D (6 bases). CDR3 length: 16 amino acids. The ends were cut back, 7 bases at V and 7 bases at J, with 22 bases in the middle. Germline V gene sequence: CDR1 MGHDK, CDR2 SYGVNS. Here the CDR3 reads CASTADFAGAGEKLFF. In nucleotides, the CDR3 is TGTGCCAGCACCGCCGATTTTGCAGGGGCTGGTGAAAAACTGTTTTTT.

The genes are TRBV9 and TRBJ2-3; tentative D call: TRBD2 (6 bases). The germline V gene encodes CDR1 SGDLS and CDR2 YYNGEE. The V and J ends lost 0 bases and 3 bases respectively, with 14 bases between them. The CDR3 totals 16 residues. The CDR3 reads CASSVGASVGTDTQYF. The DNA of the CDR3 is TGTGCCAGCAGCGTAGGGGCTAGCGTTGGTACAGATACGCAGTATTTT.

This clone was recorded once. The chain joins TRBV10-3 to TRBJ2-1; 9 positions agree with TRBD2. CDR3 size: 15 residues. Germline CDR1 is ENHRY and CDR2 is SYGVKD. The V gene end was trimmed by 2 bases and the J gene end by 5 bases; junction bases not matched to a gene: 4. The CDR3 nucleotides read TGTGCCATCAGTGAGGAGGCTAGCGGGGACAATGAGCAGTTCTTC. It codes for CAISEEASGDNEQFF.

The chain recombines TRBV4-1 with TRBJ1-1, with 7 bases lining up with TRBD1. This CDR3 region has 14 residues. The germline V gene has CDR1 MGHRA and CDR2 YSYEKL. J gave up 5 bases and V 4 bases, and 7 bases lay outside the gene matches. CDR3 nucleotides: TGCGCCAGCAGCCCCCAGGGGGTGCGGACTGAAGCTTTCTTT. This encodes CASSPQGVRTEAFF.

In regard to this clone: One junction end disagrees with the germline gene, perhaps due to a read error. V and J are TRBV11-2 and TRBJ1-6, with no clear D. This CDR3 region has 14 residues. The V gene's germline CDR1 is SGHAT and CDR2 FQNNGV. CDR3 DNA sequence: TGTGCCAGCAGCTTAGTATCGGGTAATACACCCCTCCACTTT. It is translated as CASSLVSGNTPLHF.

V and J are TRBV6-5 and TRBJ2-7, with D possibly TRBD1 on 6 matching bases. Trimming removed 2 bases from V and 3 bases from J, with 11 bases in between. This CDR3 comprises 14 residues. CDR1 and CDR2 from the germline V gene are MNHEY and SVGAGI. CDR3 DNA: TGTGCCAGCAGTTACGAGGAGACAGGCTACGAGCAGTACTTC. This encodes CASSYEETGYEQYF.

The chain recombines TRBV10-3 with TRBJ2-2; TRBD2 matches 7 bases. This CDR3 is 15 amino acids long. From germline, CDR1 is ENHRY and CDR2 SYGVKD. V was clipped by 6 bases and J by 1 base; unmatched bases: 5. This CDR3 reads CAIRGGGKNTGELFF. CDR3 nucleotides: TGTGCCATCAGAGGCGGGGGAAAGAACACCGGGGAGCTGTTTTTT.

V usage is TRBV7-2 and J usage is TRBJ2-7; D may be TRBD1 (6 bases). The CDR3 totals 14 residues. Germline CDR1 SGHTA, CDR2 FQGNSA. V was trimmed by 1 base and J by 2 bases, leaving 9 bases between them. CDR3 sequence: CASSLGGQPYEQYF. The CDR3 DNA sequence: TGTGCCAGCAGCTTAGGGGGACAACCCTACGAGCAGTACTTC.

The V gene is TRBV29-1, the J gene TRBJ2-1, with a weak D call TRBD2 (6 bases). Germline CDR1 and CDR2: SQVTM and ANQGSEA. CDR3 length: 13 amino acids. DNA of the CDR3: TGCAGTTTAGTCGGAGGGGAGGCTGGAGGGGAGTTCTTC. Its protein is CSLVGGEAGGEFF.

As DNA, the CDR3 is TGTGCCAGCTCACCACTCGGGACAGGGGGTTCTGGCGAGCAGTACTTC. It encodes CASSPLGTGGSGEQYF. This sequence joins TRBV18 and TRBJ2-7; 11 bases map to TRBD1. Germline lookup yields CDR1 KGHSH and CDR2 LQKENI. This CDR3 comprises 16 residues. J gave up 6 bases and V 1 base, and 8 bases lay outside the gene matches.

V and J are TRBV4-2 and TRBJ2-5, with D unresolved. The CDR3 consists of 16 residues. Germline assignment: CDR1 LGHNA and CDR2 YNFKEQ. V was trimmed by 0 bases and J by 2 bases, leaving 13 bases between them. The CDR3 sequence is CASSQDGRGLQETQYF. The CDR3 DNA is TGTGCCAGCAGCCAAGATGGTAGAGGTCTACAAGAGACCCAGTACTTC.

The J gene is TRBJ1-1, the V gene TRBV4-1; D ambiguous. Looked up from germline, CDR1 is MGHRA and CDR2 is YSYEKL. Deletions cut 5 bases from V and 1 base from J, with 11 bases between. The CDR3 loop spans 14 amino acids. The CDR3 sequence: CASSFDRGNTEAFF. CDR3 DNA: TGCGCCAGCAGCTTTGACCGGGGGAACACTGAAGCTTTCTTT.

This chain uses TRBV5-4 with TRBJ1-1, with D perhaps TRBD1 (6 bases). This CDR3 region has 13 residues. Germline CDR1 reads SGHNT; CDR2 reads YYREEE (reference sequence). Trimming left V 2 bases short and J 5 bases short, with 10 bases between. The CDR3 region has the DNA TGTGCCAGCAGCTTAAATAGGGGGACTGAAGCTTTCTTT. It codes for CASSLNRGTEAFF.

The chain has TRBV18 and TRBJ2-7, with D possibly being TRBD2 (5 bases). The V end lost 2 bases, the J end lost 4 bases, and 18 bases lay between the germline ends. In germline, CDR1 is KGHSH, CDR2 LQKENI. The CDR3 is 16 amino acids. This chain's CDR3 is CASSPNDYYRGYEQYF. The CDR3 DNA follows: TGTGCCAGCTCACCAAACGACTATTACCGCGGGTACGAGCAGTACTTC. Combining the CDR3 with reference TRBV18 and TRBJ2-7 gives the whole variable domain NAGVMQNPRHLVRRRGQEARLRCSPMKGHSHVYWYRQLPEEGLKFMVYLQKENIIDESGMPKERFSAEFPKEGPSILRIQQVVRGDSAAYFCASSPNDYYRGYEQYFGPGTRLTVT.

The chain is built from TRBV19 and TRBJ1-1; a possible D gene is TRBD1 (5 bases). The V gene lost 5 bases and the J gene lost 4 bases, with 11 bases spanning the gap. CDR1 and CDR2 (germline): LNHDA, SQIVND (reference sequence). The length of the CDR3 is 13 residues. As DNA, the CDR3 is TGTGCCAGTAGTGTCAGGGTTGGCACTGAAGCTTTCTTT. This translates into CASSVRVGTEAFF.

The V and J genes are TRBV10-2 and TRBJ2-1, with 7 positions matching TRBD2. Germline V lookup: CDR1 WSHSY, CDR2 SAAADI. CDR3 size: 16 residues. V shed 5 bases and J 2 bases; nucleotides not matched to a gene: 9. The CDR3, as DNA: TGCGCCAGCAGTCAATCTAGCGGTAACACCTACAATGAGCAGTTCTTC. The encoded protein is CASSQSSGNTYNEQFF.

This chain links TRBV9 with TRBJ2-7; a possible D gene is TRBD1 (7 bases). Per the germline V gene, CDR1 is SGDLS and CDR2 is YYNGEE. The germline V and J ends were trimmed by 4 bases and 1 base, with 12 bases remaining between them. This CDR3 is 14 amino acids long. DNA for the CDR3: TGTGCCAGCAGCTCGTCAGGGGGGTCCTACGAGCAGTACTTC. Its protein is CASSSSGGSYEQYF.

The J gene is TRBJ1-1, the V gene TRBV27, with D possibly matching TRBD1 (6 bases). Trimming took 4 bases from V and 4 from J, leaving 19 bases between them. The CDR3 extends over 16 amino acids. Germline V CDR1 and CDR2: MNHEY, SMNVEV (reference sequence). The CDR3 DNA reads TGTGCCAGCAGTTCTCCGGACAGCCCGGGGATCACTGAAGCTTTCTTT. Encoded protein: CASSSPDSPGITEAFF.

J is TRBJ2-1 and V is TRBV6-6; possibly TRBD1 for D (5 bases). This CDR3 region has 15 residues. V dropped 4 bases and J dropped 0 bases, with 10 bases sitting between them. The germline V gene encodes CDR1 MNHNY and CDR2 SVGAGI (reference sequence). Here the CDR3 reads CASSSAGNSYNEQFF. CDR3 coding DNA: TGTGCCAGCAGTTCCGCAGGGAACTCCTACAATGAGCAGTTCTTC.

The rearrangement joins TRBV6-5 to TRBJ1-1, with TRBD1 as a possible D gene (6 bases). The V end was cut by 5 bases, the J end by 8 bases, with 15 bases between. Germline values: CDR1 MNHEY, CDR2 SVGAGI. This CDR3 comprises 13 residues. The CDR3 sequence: CASSMARTEEAFF. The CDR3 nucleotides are TGTGCCAGCAGTATGGCCCGGACAGAAGAAGCTTTCTTT.

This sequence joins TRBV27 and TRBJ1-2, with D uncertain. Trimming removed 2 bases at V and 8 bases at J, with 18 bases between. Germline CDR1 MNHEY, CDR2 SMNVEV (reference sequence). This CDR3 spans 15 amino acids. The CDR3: CASSLAAAVPWGYTF. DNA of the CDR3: TGTGCCAGCAGTTTAGCGGCGGCTGTTCCGTGGGGCTACACCTTC.

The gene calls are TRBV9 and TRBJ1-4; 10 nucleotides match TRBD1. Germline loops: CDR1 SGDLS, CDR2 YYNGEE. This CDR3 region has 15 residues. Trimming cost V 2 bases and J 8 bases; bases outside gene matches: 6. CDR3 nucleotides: TGTGCCAGCAGCGTGTCCGGACAGGGGGAAGAAAAACTGTTTTTT. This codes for CASSVSGQGEEKLFF.

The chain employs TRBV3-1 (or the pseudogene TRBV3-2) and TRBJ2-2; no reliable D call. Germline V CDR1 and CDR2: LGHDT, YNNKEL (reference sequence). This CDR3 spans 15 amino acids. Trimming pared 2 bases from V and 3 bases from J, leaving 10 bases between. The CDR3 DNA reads TGTGCCAGCAGCCAAAGAGGTTTTGACACCGGGGAGCTGTTTTTT. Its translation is CASSQRGFDTGELFF.

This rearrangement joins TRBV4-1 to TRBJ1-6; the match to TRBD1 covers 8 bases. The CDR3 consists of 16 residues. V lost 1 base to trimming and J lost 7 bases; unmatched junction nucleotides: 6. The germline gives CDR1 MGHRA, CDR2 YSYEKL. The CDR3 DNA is TGCGCCAGCAGCCAAGTCCTACAGGGGGACAATTCACCCCTCCACTTT. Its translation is CASSQVLQGDNSPLHF.

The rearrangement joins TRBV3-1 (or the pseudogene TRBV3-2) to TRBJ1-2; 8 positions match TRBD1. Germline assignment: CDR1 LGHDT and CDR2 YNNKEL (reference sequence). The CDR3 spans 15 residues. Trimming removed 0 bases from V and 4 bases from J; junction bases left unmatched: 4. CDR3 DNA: TGTGCCAGCAGCCAAGAGGACAGGGACCTCTATGGCTACACCTTC. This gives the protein CASSQEDRDLYGYTF.

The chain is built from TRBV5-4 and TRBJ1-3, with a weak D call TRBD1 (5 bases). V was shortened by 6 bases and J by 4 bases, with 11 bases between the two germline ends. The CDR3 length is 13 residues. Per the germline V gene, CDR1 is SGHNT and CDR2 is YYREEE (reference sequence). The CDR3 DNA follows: TGTGCCAGCACCCTCCGGGGGGGAAACACCATATATTTT. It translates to CASTLRGGNTIYF.

The DNA of the CDR3 is TGTGCCAGCAGCTTGAGTCCAGAGAACACTGAAGCTTTCTTT. It specifies CASSLSPENTEAFF. V gene TRBV5-4 combines with J gene TRBJ1-1; D gene unclear. Trimming took 1 base from V and 1 from J, leaving 8 bases between them. The CDR3 spans 14 residues. Germline values: CDR1 SGHNT, CDR2 YYREEE (reference sequence).